This passage covers 30 T cell receptor beta chains from one sample sequenced in a study of tumor-infiltrating lymphocytes in localized non-small cell lung cancer. Here immunoSEQ multiplex PCR was the method, and the copy in TCRdb shows in-frame clones only, minus some. This sample has roughly 2,800 clones; 70% occur once, and the top ten carry about 14%. The sequencing input was uninvolved lung tissue not adjacent to the tumor. The source is a human donor with non-small cell lung cancer.

The chain is built from TRBV9 and TRBJ2-3; 7 bases align to TRBD2. This CDR3 comprises 16 residues. CDR1 is SGDLS and CDR2 is YYNGEE in the germline V gene. The J segment lost 1 base and the V segment lost 3 bases, leaving 8 bases of the junction unmatched. The chain's CDR3 is CASSAPKAGGTDTQYF. CDR3 in DNA: TGTGCCAGCAGCGCCCCAAAGGCGGGGGGCACAGATACGCAGTATTTT.

The gene calls are TRBV6-5 and TRBJ2-1; 8 bases line up with TRBD2. This CDR3 has 16 residues. After removal of 0 bases from V and 8 bases from J, the junction contained 9 bases not matched to a gene. Germline V gene lookup returns CDR1 MNHEY and CDR2 SVGAGI. The CDR3 DNA is TGTGCCAGCAGTTACTCTCAGGCCAGCGGGAGCTATGAGCAGTTCTTC. It is translated as CASSYSQASGSYEQFF.

The rearrangement joins TRBV6-5 to TRBJ2-1; 9 bases align to TRBD2. The CDR3 sequence is 15 residues long. Unmatched junction bases numbered 5, after V lost 0 bases and J lost 8 bases. CDR1 is MNHEY and CDR2 is SVGAGI in the germline V gene. In DNA form, the CDR3 reads TGTGCCAGCAGTTACTCGAGTAGCGGGAGCCATGAGCAGTTCTTC. Translating it yields CASSYSSSGSHEQFF.

The chain carries TRBV7-9 and TRBJ2-7; TRBD1 is a possible D gene (6 bases). CDR3 length: 14 amino acids. Germline V gives CDR1 SEHNR, CDR2 FQNEAQ (reference sequence). V was cut by 5 bases and J by 0 bases, with 11 bases left in between. CDR3 nucleotide sequence: TGTGCCAGCAGCCGACAGGATAACTCCTACGAGCAGTACTTC. Translating gives CASSRQDNSYEQYF.

This clone was detected a few times. Here the CDR3 reads CASSYGTLGTEAFF. CDR3 nucleotides: TGTGCCAGCAGCTACGGGACCCTAGGCACTGAAGCTTTCTTT. This chain joins TRBV4-2 and TRBJ1-1; a possible D gene is TRBD1 (5 bases). The germline CDR1 and CDR2 sequences are LGHNA and YNFKEQ. CDR3 length equals 14 residues. V gave up 5 bases and J gave up 4 bases, with 14 bases separating them.

This clone appeared once. The chain employs TRBV14 and TRBJ2-1, with 8 nucleotides matching TRBD2. This CDR3 is 15 amino acids long. CDR1 and CDR2 (germline): SGHDN, FVKESK. V lost 4 bases and J lost 6; bases outside the gene matches: 8. The CDR3: CASSPGPGGSNEQFF. The CDR3 nucleotides read TGTGCCAGCAGCCCGGGTCCGGGAGGGAGCAATGAGCAGTTCTTC.

V gene TRBV5-4 combines with J gene TRBJ2-3; D uncertain. This CDR3 spans 16 amino acids. The V gene's germline CDR1 is SGHNT and CDR2 YYREEE (reference sequence). Trimming took off 2 bases at V and 2 bases at J, with 15 bases between the two ends. In DNA form, the CDR3 reads TGTGCCAGCAGCTTATTGCCGACGTGGGACACAGATACGCAGTATTTT. It encodes CASSLLPTWDTDTQYF. Full variable domain (rest looked up from reference TRBV5-4 and TRBJ2-3): ETGVTQSPTHLIKTRGQQVTLRCSSQSGHNTVSWYQQALGQGPQFIFQYYREEENGRGNFPPRFSGLQFPNYSSELNVNALELDDSALYLCASSLLPTWDTDTQYFGPGTRLTVL.

As DNA, the CDR3 is TGCGCCAGCAGCCAAGATGAAATCGGGGGCGGTGATGAAAAACTGTTTTTT. Translated: CASSQDEIGGGDEKLFF. This chain uses TRBV4-1 with TRBJ1-4; tentative D call: TRBD1 (6 bases). Germline V gene lookup returns CDR1 MGHRA and CDR2 YSYEKL. V dropped 0 bases and J dropped 6 bases, with 17 bases sitting between them. CDR3 length equals 17 residues.

The chain couples TRBV11-3 to TRBJ2-1, with D perhaps matching TRBD2 (5 bases). The ends were cut back, 5 bases at V and 7 bases at J, with 24 bases in the middle. From germline, CDR1 is SGHNT and CDR2 YENEEA. The CDR3 has 17 residues. The CDR3 DNA follows: TGTGCCAGCAGCGGACGGGCGTGGGCCGGGGTTGGTAATGAGCAGTTCTTC. As protein: CASSGRAWAGVGNEQFF.

A few counts support this clone. V is TRBV19 and J is TRBJ1-3; no definite D call. The CDR3 runs to 12 residues. CDR1 LNHDA and CDR2 SQIVND come from the germline V gene (reference sequence). V dropped 2 bases and J dropped 4 bases, with 3 bases sitting between them. The CDR3 region is CASSINGNTIYF. In DNA form, the CDR3 reads TGTGCCAGTAGTATAAACGGAAACACCATATATTTT.

V is TRBV19 and J is TRBJ1-1; no firm D call. The V gene lost 9 bases and the J gene lost 0 bases, with 17 bases spanning the gap. Germline CDR1 and CDR2: LNHDA and SQIVND (reference sequence). CDR3 size: 15 residues. The CDR3 DNA reads as TGTGCCAGCCGCCTTCCTTCCGGCCTGAACACTGAAGCTTTCTTT. Translation: CASRLPSGLNTEAFF.

This clone came up a few times. The chain links TRBV4-3 to TRBJ1-3, with D perhaps matching TRBD1 (5 bases). Germline CDR1 reads LGHNA; CDR2 reads YSLEER. The ends were cut back, 2 bases at V and 0 bases at J, with 11 bases in the middle. This CDR3 is 16 amino acids long. CDR3 amino acids: CASSQSRGGSGNTIYF. The CDR3 bases are TGCGCCAGCAGCCAAAGTCGTGGGGGCTCTGGAAACACCATATATTTT.

The genes are TRBV19 and TRBJ2-6; D gene ambiguous. Germline CDR1 and CDR2: LNHDA and SQIVND (reference sequence). The CDR3 length is 15 residues. V gave up 0 bases and J gave up 2 bases, with 5 bases separating them. CDR3 nucleotide sequence: TGTGCCAGTAGTATAGATTTGGCTGGGGCCAACGTCCTGACTTTC. Translated, it gives CASSIDLAGANVLTF.

V gene TRBV7-2 combines with J gene TRBJ2-7, with no clear D. Per the germline V gene, CDR1 is SGHTA and CDR2 is FQGNSA. The CDR3 loop spans 14 amino acids. The V end was cut by 1 base, the J end by 2 bases, with 9 bases between. The CDR3 region is CASSLVSGTYEQYF. DNA for the CDR3: TGTGCCAGCAGCTTAGTATCTGGAACCTACGAGCAGTACTTC.

This sequence joins TRBV6-5 and TRBJ2-5, with D perhaps matching TRBD2 (5 bases). Germline-derived CDR1 and CDR2 are MNHEY and SVGAGI. With 6 bases removed from V and 1 base from J, the gap between germline ends came to 15 bases. This CDR3 has 15 amino acids. The CDR3 is CASRHRGSVQETQYF. DNA for the CDR3: TGTGCCAGCAGACACCGGGGTAGCGTCCAAGAGACCCAGTACTTC.

The chain is built from TRBV18 and TRBJ1-5; maybe TRBD1 (6 bases). V lost 6 bases to trimming and J lost 5 bases, with 17 bases between them. The CDR3 spans 15 residues. Germline V gene lookup returns CDR1 KGHSH and CDR2 LQKENI. The CDR3 protein is CASSPRHREDQPQHF. CDR3 coding DNA: TGTGCCAGCTCCCCCAGGCACAGGGAGGATCAGCCCCAGCATTTT.

This clone has only a few counts. The chain recombines TRBV7-8 with TRBJ1-1, with D uncertain. The CDR3 has 12 residues. Germline-derived CDR1 and CDR2 are SGHVS and FQNEAQ. Trimming pared 3 bases from V and 8 bases from J, leaving 10 bases between. CDR3 in amino acids: CASSFWEKEAFF. CDR3 in DNA: TGTGCCAGCAGCTTCTGGGAGAAAGAAGCTTTCTTT.

The CDR3 DNA reads as TGTGCCTGGAGGCCGGGACGGGGGAATGAAAAACTGTTTTTT. Amino acids: CAWRPGRGNEKLFF. The V gene is TRBV30, the J gene TRBJ1-4; possibly TRBD1 for D (5 bases). This CDR3 spans 14 amino acids. CDR1 GTSNPN and CDR2 SVGIG come from the germline V gene (reference sequence). V was pared by 3 bases and J by 5 bases, with 13 bases between.

This clone was detected a few times. In DNA, the CDR3 is TGTGCCAGCAACCCCCCAGGTCTAGGGGCTGAAGCTTTCTTT. Translated: CASNPPGLGAEAFF. The J gene is TRBJ1-1, the V gene TRBV7-2, with D maybe TRBD1 (5 bases). V lost 7 bases to trimming and J lost 6 bases, with 18 bases between them. Looked up from germline, CDR1 is SGHTA and CDR2 is FQGNSA. The CDR3 length is 14 residues.

The chain has TRBV9 and TRBJ1-5; TRBD1 aligns across 7 bases. The CDR3 spans 15 residues. After removal of 0 bases from V and 7 bases from J, the junction contained 7 bases not matched to a gene. Germline V gene lookup returns CDR1 SGDLS and CDR2 YYNGEE. The CDR3 loop is CASSVEYRGDQPQHF. CDR3 DNA: TGTGCCAGCAGCGTAGAATACAGGGGAGACCAGCCCCAGCATTTT.

The DNA for the CDR3 is TGTGCCAGCAGCTTACGGGCCGGGACAGAGTCCTACAATGAGCAGTTCTTC. This gives the protein CASSLRAGTESYNEQFF. The chain joins TRBV7-2 to TRBJ2-1, with TRBD1 matching 7 bases. Germline V lookup: CDR1 SGHTA, CDR2 FQGNSA. The length of the CDR3 is 17 residues. J gave up 1 base and V 2 bases, and 8 bases lay outside the gene matches.

This clone was seen a few times. The chain couples TRBV4-2 to TRBJ2-4; D may correspond to TRBD1 or TRBD2 (6 bases each). The CDR3 loop spans 19 amino acids. Germline CDR1 reads LGHNA; CDR2 reads YNFKEQ. Trimming pared 1 base from V and 0 bases from J, leaving 19 bases between. The CDR3 DNA reads TGTGCCAGCAGCCAAGCAGAGTCAACGGGGGCGCTAGCCAAAAACATTCAGTACTTC. Protein: CASSQAESTGALAKNIQYF.

This clone is judged medium-sized (0.01 to 0.1%). The V and J genes are TRBV7-8 and TRBJ1-4; perhaps TRBD1 as D (6 bases). V was shortened by 5 bases and J by 1 base, with 14 bases between the two germline ends. This CDR3 is 16 amino acids long. The germline CDR1 and CDR2 sequences are SGHVS and FQNEAQ. The CDR3 here is CASSVEEGGTNEKLFF. The CDR3 DNA is TGTGCCAGCAGCGTAGAGGAGGGGGGAACTAATGAAAAACTGTTTTTT.

The chain recombines TRBV4-2 with TRBJ1-1; no reliable D call. V was cut by 6 bases and J by 1 base, with 9 bases left in between. This CDR3 region has 13 residues. CDR1 LGHNA and CDR2 YNFKEQ come from the germline V gene. The chain's CDR3 is CASSLRRNTEAFF. CDR3 bases: TGTGCCAGCAGTCTAAGGAGGAACACTGAAGCTTTCTTT.

The rearrangement joins TRBV19 to TRBJ1-2, with TRBD1 as a possible D gene (5 bases). CDR3 length: 15 amino acids. Germline CDR1 and CDR2: LNHDA and SQIVND (reference sequence). V was shortened by 5 bases and J by 4 bases, with 17 bases between the two germline ends. The CDR3 region has the DNA TGTGCCAGTAGTGCCACCGGGGCCTCCGGCTATGGCTACACCTTC. Protein sequence: CASSATGASGYGYTF.

The genes are TRBV10-3 and TRBJ1-1; 8 bases map to TRBD1. V trimming: 8 bases; J trimming: 5 bases; junction bases outside the gene matches: 16. Per germline, CDR1 ENHRY and CDR2 SYGVKD. The CDR3 loop spans 16 amino acids. The CDR3 DNA follows: TGTGCCATCTCAACAGGGGGGAACTCCCCCTGGACTGAAGCTTTCTTT. It codes for CAISTGGNSPWTEAFF.

V gene TRBV14 combines with J gene TRBJ1-2, with D unclear. V lost 2 bases and J 0 bases, leaving 10 bases between the germline ends. Germline V gives CDR1 SGHDN, CDR2 FVKESK. This CDR3 is built from 15 residues. This chain's CDR3 is CASSQLGPANYGYTF. CDR3 bases: TGTGCCAGCAGCCAACTGGGCCCAGCTAACTATGGCTACACCTTC. Full variable domain (outside the CDR3, taken from reference TRBV14 and TRBJ1-2): EAGVTQFPSHSVIEKGQTVTLRCDPISGHDNLYWYRRVMGKEIKFLLHFVKESKQDESGMPNNRFLAERTGGTYSTLKVQPAELEDSGVYFCASSQLGPANYGYTFGSGTRLTVV.

The chain is built from TRBV19 and TRBJ1-2; D may be TRBD1 (5 bases). Trimming cost V 5 bases and J 6 bases, with 19 bases left between them. Germline CDR1 LNHDA, CDR2 SQIVND (reference sequence). This CDR3 has 15 residues. CDR3 loop: CASSSLGGQGHGYTF. As DNA, the CDR3 is TGTGCCAGTAGTTCCCTGGGCGGGCAGGGCCATGGCTACACCTTC.

This clone appeared once. The V and J genes are TRBV11-3 and TRBJ2-4, with 7 positions matching TRBD1. CDR3 size: 17 residues. The V segment lost 0 bases and the J segment 7 bases; nucleotides outside the gene matches: 12. Germline CDR1 SGHNT, CDR2 YENEEA. The CDR3, as DNA: TGTGCCAGCAGCTTAGACACGACGGGACAGAGAAAGAACATTCAGTACTTC. It yields the protein CASSLDTTGQRKNIQYF.

The rearrangement uses TRBV7-3 and TRBJ2-7, with TRBD1 matching 9 bases. Per the germline V gene, CDR1 is SGHTA and CDR2 is FQGTGA. This CDR3 region has 15 residues. V lost 5 bases, J lost 3 bases, and 8 bases stayed unmatched. The CDR3 DNA is TGTGCCAGCAGCCCAGGGGGGACAGGGAGCTACGAGCAGTACTTC. Translated, it gives CASSPGGTGSYEQYF.